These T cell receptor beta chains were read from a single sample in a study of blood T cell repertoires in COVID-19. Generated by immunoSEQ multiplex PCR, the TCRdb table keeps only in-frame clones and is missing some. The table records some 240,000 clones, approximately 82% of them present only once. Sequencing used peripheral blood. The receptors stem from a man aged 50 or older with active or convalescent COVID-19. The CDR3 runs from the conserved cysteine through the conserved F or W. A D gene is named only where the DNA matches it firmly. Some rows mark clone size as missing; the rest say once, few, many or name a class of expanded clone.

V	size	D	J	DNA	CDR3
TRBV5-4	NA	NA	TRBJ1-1	TGTGCCAGCAGTCATAGCGGGGGGTCTACTGAAGCTTTCTTT	CASSHSGGSTEAFF
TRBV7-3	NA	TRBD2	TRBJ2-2	TGTGCCAGCAGCCCTCCGGGAGGCGGGAGGTTTACCGGGGAGCTGTTTTTT	CASSPPGGGRFTGELFF
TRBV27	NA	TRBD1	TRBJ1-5	TGTGCCAGCAGTCCGGACAGGGAGCCCCCCCAGCATTTT	CASSPDREPPQHF
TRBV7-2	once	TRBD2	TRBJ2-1	TGTGCCAGCAGCCTAGGACTAGCGGGTGAGCAGTTCTTC	CASSLGLAGEQFF
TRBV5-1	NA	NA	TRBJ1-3	TGCGCCAGCAGCAAAGACAGCCCCGACTCTGGAAACACCATATATTTT	CASSKDSPDSGNTIYF
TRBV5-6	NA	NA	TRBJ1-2	TGTGCCAGCAGCCCCGTTTTGGAGGACTATGGCTACACCTTC	CASSPVLEDYGYTF
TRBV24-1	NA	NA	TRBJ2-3	TGTGCCACCAGTGATTTCGGAGATACGCAGTATTTT	CATSDFGDTQYF
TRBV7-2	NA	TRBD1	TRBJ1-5	TGTGCCAGCAGCTTCAAGGGGACAGGGGGCTATCAGCCCCAGCATTTT	CASSFKGTGGYQPQHF
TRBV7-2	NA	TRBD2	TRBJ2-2	TGTGCCAGCAGCTTTCAACTAGCGGGGGGAGTCGGGGAGCTGTTTTTT	CASSFQLAGGVGELFF
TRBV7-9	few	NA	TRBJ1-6	TGTGCCAGCAGCTCGCCTGGGAGGGGTTCACCCCTCCACTTT	CASSSPGRGSPLHF